What follows are 19 T cell receptor beta chains derived from one specimen sequenced in a study of T cell repertoires in cytomegalovirus infection. TCRdb independently ran MiXCR on the reads; one entry per CDR3 protein. In the table there are some 940,000 distinct CDR3 sequences, approximately 33% of which are singletons. Their target antigens are unknown. The specimen was cultured CD8+ T cells from PBMCs, collected from culture after CMV antigen stimulation. The receptor set was obtained from a human donor in good health (CMV status not recorded). Some clones in this sample may be carry-over from other donors' samples.

This clonotype was seen many times. The rearrangement uses TRBV7-6 and TRBJ1-4; the match to TRBD1 covers 9 bases. The CDR3 runs 14 residues. Germline CDR1 SGHVS, CDR2 FNYEAQ. With V trimmed by 5 bases and J by 10 bases, 8 bases remained unmatched. The chain's CDR3 is CASSPRTGEGKLFF. CDR3 in DNA: TGTGCCAGCAGCCCGAGGACAGGGGAGGGAAAACTGTTTTTT.

In the case of this clonotype: Given a much more abundant clone one base away, this may be a read error. The V gene is TRBV7-8, the J gene TRBJ2-1; TRBD2 matches 8 bases. The CDR3 covers 17 residues. The V segment lost 5 bases and the J segment 9 bases; nucleotides outside the gene matches: 18. The germline CDR1 and CDR2 sequences are SGHVS and FQNEAQ. CDR3 residues: CASSDALGLVAEGEQFF. In nucleotides, the CDR3 is TGTGCCAGCAGCGATGCCCTGGGACTAGTGGCGGAGGGTGAGCAGTTCTTC.

This clonotype was observed a handful of times. The genes are TRBV4-2 and TRBJ2-1, with unresolved D. CDR1 is LGHNA, CDR2 YNFKEQ, per germline. The V end lost 1 base, the J end lost 5 bases, and 6 bases lay between the germline ends. There are 13 residues in the CDR3. This CDR3 reads CASSQVGHNEQFF. The DNA for the CDR3 is TGTGCCAGCAGCCAAGTAGGACACAATGAGCAGTTCTTC.

This clonotype was seen a few times. The chain links TRBV12-5 to TRBJ2-3; possibly TRBD1 or TRBD2 for D (6 bases each). The germline V and J ends were trimmed by 2 bases and 12 bases, with 24 bases remaining between them. This CDR3 is 16 amino acids long. Germline V CDR1 and CDR2: LGHNT, FRNRAP. This CDR3 is CASGLRGDLLLTPQYF. CDR3 nucleotides: TGTGCTAGTGGTTTGAGGGGGGATTTGCTACTCACGCCACAGTATTTT.

The chain has TRBV6-6 and TRBJ2-3; a weak D match, TRBD1 (6 bases). V lost 5 bases, J lost 5 bases, and 20 bases lay in between. Germline CDR1 reads MNHNY; CDR2 reads SVGAGI (reference sequence). The CDR3 runs 16 residues. CDR3 amino acids: CASSPTGTSFIDTQYF. The DNA for the CDR3 is TGTGCCAGCAGTCCCACCGGGACATCTTTCATAGATACGCAGTATTTT.

This chain links TRBV25-1 with TRBJ2-7; a weak D match, TRBD1 (5 bases). With 6 bases removed from V and 2 bases from J, the gap between germline ends came to 11 bases. The CDR3 is 13 residues long. From germline, CDR1 is MGHDK and CDR2 SYGVNS. DNA of the CDR3: TGTGCCAGCAGGGACACCATCCCCTACGAGCAGTACTTC. Protein: CASRDTIPYEQYF.

This chain uses TRBV7-9 with TRBJ1-1, with D maybe TRBD1 (6 bases). The CDR3 spans 13 residues. V shed 7 bases and J shed 0 bases, with 9 bases lying between them. Per the germline V gene, CDR1 is SEHNR and CDR2 is FQNEAQ (reference sequence). CDR3 DNA sequence: TGTGCCAGCAAGGGGGGGTTGAACACTGAAGCTTTCTTT. Translating it yields CASKGGLNTEAFF.

This clonotype was observed a handful of times. The DNA of the CDR3 is TGTGCCAGTGGACAGGGGGTCCTCGAGCAGTACTTC. It codes for CASGQGVLEQYF. The chain employs TRBV27 and TRBJ2-7, with 10 bases identical to TRBD1. With 9 bases clipped from V and 6 bases from J, the junction kept 5 bases outside the gene matches. Germline V CDR1 and CDR2: MNHEY, SMNVEV (reference sequence). The CDR3 loop spans 12 amino acids.

This clonotype was observed at least ten times. V gene TRBV7-9 combines with J gene TRBJ2-3; the match to TRBD1 covers 7 bases. The germline V gene has CDR1 SEHNR and CDR2 FQNEAQ (reference sequence). The V gene end was trimmed by 5 bases and the J gene end by 3 bases; junction bases not matched to a gene: 8. This CDR3 is built from 15 residues. The CDR3 loop is CASSKSGTETDTQYF. Here the CDR3 DNA reads TGTGCCAGCAGCAAGTCCGGGACAGAGACAGATACGCAGTATTTT.

There are a few counts of this clonotype. The chain employs TRBV6-2 or TRBV6-3 and TRBJ2-7; tentatively, D is TRBD1 or TRBD2 (5 bases each). CDR3 size: 15 residues. Trimming removed 1 base from V and 0 bases from J, with 10 bases in between. Germline V CDR1 and CDR2: MNHEY, SVGEGT. DNA for the CDR3: TGTGCCAGCAGTTACTTTCGGGACGGCTCCTACGAGCAGTACTTC. This sequence encodes CASSYFRDGSYEQYF.

This clonotype was seen ten or more times. The CDR3 loop reads CASSNRGGQGLTYEQYF. CDR3 DNA: TGTGCCAGCAGCAACCGGGGGGGACAGGGGTTGACCTACGAGCAGTACTTC. The chain has TRBV7-6 and TRBJ2-7; 10 positions agree with TRBD1. CDR1 SGHVS and CDR2 FNYEAQ come from the germline V gene. This CDR3 is 17 amino acids long. The V and J ends lost 5 bases and 2 bases, in that order; junction bases with no gene match: 12.

This clonotype was seen a handful of times. This sequence joins TRBV27 and TRBJ1-2, with a tentative D call TRBD1 (5 bases). From germline, CDR1 is MNHEY and CDR2 SMNVEV (reference sequence). The CDR3 covers 15 residues. The ends were cut back, 2 bases at V and 3 bases at J, with 13 bases in the middle. CDR3 coding DNA: TGTGCCAGCAGTTTAGGGCGACTAGGGGACTATGGCTACACCTTC. Encoded protein: CASSLGRLGDYGYTF.

This clonotype occurred a few times. This chain connects TRBV14 to TRBJ2-1; 8 bases agree with TRBD1. The ends lost 1 base at V and 10 bases at J; junction bases unmatched: 9. CDR3 size: 15 residues. The germline gives CDR1 SGHDN, CDR2 FVKESK. In nucleotides, the CDR3 is TGTGCCAGCAGCCAAGCCAGGGGGCAGGTATGGGAGCAGTTCTTC. Protein: CASSQARGQVWEQFF.

The table lists this clonotype with a few counts. The chain employs TRBV10-3 and TRBJ2-5, with D perhaps matching TRBD2 (5 bases). The germline V gene encodes CDR1 ENHRY and CDR2 SYGVKD. This CDR3 contains 14 residues. V was trimmed by 6 bases and J by 2 bases, leaving 13 bases between them. This chain's CDR3 is CAIRGSGAQETQYF. The CDR3 bases are TGTGCCATCAGGGGAAGCGGCGCTCAAGAGACCCAGTACTTC.

In its sample, this clonotype was seen a few times. This chain joins TRBV10-3 and TRBJ2-1; the match to TRBD2 covers 9 bases. The CDR3 is 16 residues long. Germline V gene data show CDR1 as ENHRY and CDR2 as SYGVKD. The V and J ends lost 0 bases and 2 bases, in that order; junction bases with no gene match: 2. CDR3 residues: CAISESGGGAYNEQFF. The DNA for the CDR3 is TGTGCCATCAGTGAGTCAGGCGGGGGGGCCTACAATGAGCAGTTCTTC.

The table lists this clonotype with many counts. The V gene is TRBV7-6, the J gene TRBJ1-1; D perhaps matches TRBD1 (5 bases). The CDR3 loop spans 15 amino acids. Germline lookup yields CDR1 SGHVS and CDR2 FNYEAQ. V was shortened by 3 bases and J by 4 bases, with 15 bases between the two germline ends. The DNA for the CDR3 is TGTGCCAGCAGCTTGTCTCCAGCAGGGAGCACTGAAGCTTTCTTT. As protein: CASSLSPAGSTEAFF.

The chain couples TRBV5-5 to TRBJ1-2, with no clear D. The CDR3 length is 16 residues. CDR1 is SGHKS and CDR2 is YYEKEE in the germline V gene (reference sequence). With 0 bases removed from V and 4 bases from J, the gap between germline ends came to 16 bases. This CDR3 is CASSLEGVGYFYGYTF. CDR3 DNA: TGTGCCAGCAGCTTGGAAGGCGTTGGGTACTTCTATGGCTACACCTTC.

This clonotype was seen many times. V usage is TRBV28 and J usage is TRBJ1-2; D is ambiguous. Trimming took off 3 bases at V and 3 bases at J, with 23 bases between the two ends. This CDR3 comprises 18 residues. Per germline, CDR1 MDHEN and CDR2 SYDVKM. The CDR3 DNA sequence: TGTGCCAGCAGTTTTTTCCCCCCAATGGTCTCGACCGACTATGGCTACACCTTC. Its protein is CASSFFPPMVSTDYGYTF.

Many counts were recorded for this clonotype. The chain has TRBV12-3 or TRBV12-4 and TRBJ1-5; D is unresolved. Trimming removed 6 bases at V and 1 base at J, with 10 bases between. The CDR3 covers 14 residues. The CDR3 nucleotides read TGTGCCAGCAGCTTCGGGTCCAGCAATCAGCCCCAGCATTTT. Translating gives CASSFGSSNQPQHF.